Listed below are T cell receptor beta chains from one sample, sequenced in a study of OX40 agonist ivuxolimab in advanced cancers. Assay: immunoSEQ multiplex PCR; the TCRdb copy retains only in-frame clones and omits some. This table has over 100,000 clones, over 75% appearing once. The sequenced sample was CD4+ or CD8+ T cells sorted from blood, obtained in a trial of the OX40 agonist ivuxolimab. The source of these receptors is an adult with an advanced solid tumor such as melanoma, head and neck, liver or kidney cancer. Each CDR3 is given with its conserved first and last residue. Fields, in order: J gene, D gene, clone size, CDR3 length, V gene, CDR3 DNA, CDR3 protein. The D gene is left open where the match is weak. Clone size is given for some rows only: seen once, a few or many times, or a class if the clone is expanded.

J gene: TRBJ1-1
D gene: .
clone size: .
CDR3 length: 16
V gene: TRBV19
CDR3 DNA: TGTGCCAGTCGTGAGGACGGGGGCCCCATGAACACTGAAGCTTTCTTT
CDR3 protein: CASREDGGPMNTEAFF

J gene: TRBJ1-4
D gene: .
clone size: .
CDR3 length: 11
V gene: TRBV28
CDR3 DNA: TGTGCCAGCAGTTTGAAGGAAAAACTGTTTTTT
CDR3 protein: CASSLKEKLFF

J gene: TRBJ1-1
D gene: .
clone size: .
CDR3 length: 13
V gene: TRBV27
CDR3 DNA: TGTGCCAGCAGTTTCCGCGCGGGCACTGAAGCTTTCTTT
CDR3 protein: CASSFRAGTEAFF

J gene: TRBJ2-4
D gene: .
clone size: .
CDR3 length: 17
V gene: TRBV29-1
CDR3 DNA: TGCAGCGTTCTTCCCGCCGGACTTAACGAGGGCAAAAACATTCAGTACTTC
CDR3 protein: CSVLPAGLNEGKNIQYF

J gene: TRBJ2-1
D gene: TRBD2
clone size: .
CDR3 length: 15
V gene: TRBV19
CDR3 DNA: TGTGCCAGTAGGGAGGGGCAGGGAGGGTACAATGAGCAGTTCTTC
CDR3 protein: CASREGQGGYNEQFF

J gene: TRBJ1-3
D gene: .
clone size: .
CDR3 length: 15
V gene: TRBV14
CDR3 DNA: TGTGCCAGCAGCCAAGTTGTGAGCTCTGGAAACACCATATATTTT
CDR3 protein: CASSQVVSSGNTIYF

J gene: TRBJ2-7
D gene: TRBD2
clone size: .
CDR3 length: 15
V gene: TRBV9
CDR3 DNA: TGTGCCAGCAGCGTAGGTACTAGCGGCCTCTACGAGCAGTACTTC
CDR3 protein: CASSVGTSGLYEQYF

J gene: TRBJ1-5
D gene: .
clone size: .
CDR3 length: 16
V gene: TRBV19
CDR3 DNA: TGTGCCAGTAGTATCCCCGTAGGGACATACAATCAGCCCCAGCATTTT
CDR3 protein: CASSIPVGTYNQPQHF

J gene: TRBJ1-5
D gene: TRBD1
clone size: .
CDR3 length: 16
V gene: TRBV27
CDR3 DNA: TGTGCCAGCAGGCTCAGGGTACAGGGGCCCAATCAGCCCCAGCATTTT
CDR3 protein: CASRLRVQGPNQPQHF

J gene: TRBJ2-3
D gene: .
clone size: .
CDR3 length: 15
V gene: TRBV7-8
CDR3 DNA: TGTGCCAGCAGCTCGTGGAACCCGGAGGTGGATACGCAGTATTTT
CDR3 protein: CASSSWNPEVDTQYF

J gene: TRBJ2-1
D gene: .
clone size: .
CDR3 length: 15
V gene: TRBV30
CDR3 DNA: TGTGCCTGGAGCAGGGTAGCTCTCAGGTCCGGTGAGCAGTTCTTC
CDR3 protein: CAWSRVALRSGEQFF

J gene: TRBJ1-4
D gene: .
clone size: .
CDR3 length: 15
V gene: TRBV7-9
CDR3 DNA: TGTGCCAGCAGCTTAGGAGGGGGAGCTAATGAAAAACTGTTTTTT
CDR3 protein: CASSLGGGANEKLFF

J gene: TRBJ1-2
D gene: .
clone size: .
CDR3 length: 13
V gene: TRBV7-2
CDR3 DNA: TGTGCCAGCAGTTTCGACACTGACTATGGCTACACCTTC
CDR3 protein: CASSFDTDYGYTF

J gene: TRBJ2-3
D gene: .
clone size: .
CDR3 length: 15
V gene: TRBV7-6
CDR3 DNA: TGTGCCAGCAGCTTAGTGGACAGCAGCACAGATACGCAGTATTTT
CDR3 protein: CASSLVDSSTDTQYF

J gene: TRBJ1-2
D gene: TRBD1
clone size: once
CDR3 length: 13
V gene: TRBV18
CDR3 DNA: TGTGCCAGCTCACTTCAGGGGGACTATGGCTACACCTTC
CDR3 protein: CASSLQGDYGYTF

J gene: TRBJ2-7
D gene: TRBD1
clone size: .
CDR3 length: 15
V gene: TRBV18
CDR3 DNA: TGTGCCAGCACCACTTTACCGGGACAGATTTACGAGCAGTACTTC
CDR3 protein: CASTTLPGQIYEQYF

J gene: TRBJ2-7
D gene: .
clone size: .
CDR3 length: 14
V gene: TRBV11-2
CDR3 DNA: TGTGCCAGCAGCTTAGGTCAATTTACATACGAGCAGTACTTC
CDR3 protein: CASSLGQFTYEQYF

J gene: TRBJ1-1
D gene: .
clone size: .
CDR3 length: 13
V gene: TRBV27
CDR3 DNA: TGTGCCAGCAGTTTAACCCCAAACACTGAAGCTTTCTTT
CDR3 protein: CASSLTPNTEAFF

J gene: TRBJ2-5
D gene: TRBD2
clone size: .
CDR3 length: 16
V gene: TRBV19
CDR3 DNA: TGTGCCAGTAGTACCCGAGCGGGGTCCCCGAGGGAGACCCAGTACTTC
CDR3 protein: CASSTRAGSPRETQYF

J gene: TRBJ2-5
D gene: TRBD2
clone size: .
CDR3 length: 14
V gene: TRBV4-1
CDR3 DNA: TGCGCCAGCAGCCAAGATGGGACTAGCGGGACCCAGTACTTC
CDR3 protein: CASSQDGTSGTQYF

J gene: TRBJ1-1
D gene: .
clone size: once
CDR3 length: 13
V gene: TRBV5-1
CDR3 DNA: TGCGCCAGCAGCCTCGGGACCAACACTGAAGCTTTCTTT
CDR3 protein: CASSLGTNTEAFF

J gene: TRBJ2-7
D gene: TRBD2
clone size: .
CDR3 length: 16
V gene: TRBV7-2
CDR3 DNA: TGTGCCAGCAGCTTGGCTACTAGCGGGACGGTTTACGAGCAGTACTTC
CDR3 protein: CASSLATSGTVYEQYF

J gene: TRBJ2-1
D gene: .
clone size: .
CDR3 length: 13
V gene: TRBV7-9
CDR3 DNA: TGTGCCAGCAGCTCCAGACTGAGCAATGAGCAGTTCTTC
CDR3 protein: CASSSRLSNEQFF

J gene: TRBJ2-3
D gene: TRBD2
clone size: .
CDR3 length: 16
V gene: TRBV9
CDR3 DNA: TGTGCCAGCAGCGTAGTTGGCGGGAGGGGCACAGATACGCAGTATTTT
CDR3 protein: CASSVVGGRGTDTQYF

J gene: TRBJ2-2
D gene: .
clone size: .
CDR3 length: 15
V gene: TRBV5-1
CDR3 DNA: TGCGCCAGCAGCCCCAGGGAATCGAACACCGGGGAGCTGTTTTTT
CDR3 protein: CASSPRESNTGELFF

J gene: TRBJ2-1
D gene: .
clone size: once
CDR3 length: 16
V gene: TRBV7-8
CDR3 DNA: TGTGCCAGCAGCTTCCAAGGGAGGTACAATTACAATGAGCAGTTCTTC
CDR3 protein: CASSFQGRYNYNEQFF

J gene: TRBJ2-3
D gene: .
clone size: .
CDR3 length: 17
V gene: TRBV18
CDR3 DNA: TGTGCCAGCCAAGGACCGCTTATCGGGGGAGACACAGATACGCAGTATTTT
CDR3 protein: CASQGPLIGGDTDTQYF